These 7 T cell receptor beta chains were sequenced from one sample in a study of T cell changes during pregnancy in multiple sclerosis. Clones were read by immunoSEQ multiplex PCR, and TCRdb kept only the in-frame ones, dropping some. The sample includes about 50,000 clones, about nine tenths seen only once; the top ten take about 0.24%. Sequences were derived from CD4+ T cells from peripheral blood mononuclear cells, sampled in the second trimester of pregnancy. Receptor source: a female donor with multiple sclerosis, enrolled in a pregnancy study.

The rearrangement uses TRBV10-3 and TRBJ2-7; no clear D gene. The V end was cut by 6 bases, the J end by 3 bases, with 9 bases between. This CDR3 is built from 12 residues. Germline CDR1 is ENHRY and CDR2 is SYGVKD. The chain's CDR3 is CAIRSPIYEQYF. The CDR3 region has the DNA TGTGCCATCAGGTCCCCAATCTACGAGCAGTACTTC.

The rearrangement links TRBV19 to TRBJ1-4; D perhaps matches TRBD1 (6 bases). Trimming removed 8 bases from V and 1 base from J, with 11 bases in between. The CDR3 consists of 14 residues. Germline loops: CDR1 LNHDA, CDR2 SQIVND (reference sequence). This CDR3 reads CASSKGGTNEKLFF. The CDR3 nucleotides are TGTGCCAGTTCTAAAGGGGGAACTAATGAAAAACTGTTTTTT. Full variable domain (missing parts from reference TRBV19 and TRBJ1-4): DGGITQSPKYLFRKEGQNVTLSCEQNLNHDAMYWYRQDPGQGLRLIYYSQIVNDFQKGDIAEGYSVSREKKESFPLTVTSAQKNPTAFYLCASSKGGTNEKLFFGSGTQLSVL.

This sequence joins TRBV30 and TRBJ1-6; D gene uncertain. The CDR3 has 15 residues. With 0 bases removed from V and 5 bases from J, the gap between germline ends came to 11 bases. The germline V gene has CDR1 GTSNPN and CDR2 SVGIG (reference sequence). CDR3 loop: CAWSVTAGNNSPLHF. The DNA for the CDR3 is TGTGCCTGGAGTGTAACGGCGGGTAATAATTCACCCCTCCACTTT.

V is TRBV10-3 and J is TRBJ2-1; 7 bases are shared with TRBD2. Germline V CDR1 and CDR2: ENHRY, SYGVKD. The CDR3 loop spans 14 amino acids. Losses at the gene ends were 0 bases for V and 6 bases for J; bases not matched to a gene: 2. CDR3: CAISESGGSNEQFF. For the CDR3, the DNA is TGTGCCATCAGTGAGTCGGGGGGGAGCAATGAGCAGTTCTTC.

This clone has just one count. The chain joins TRBV30 to TRBJ2-6; the match to TRBD2 covers 8 bases. The CDR3 spans 14 residues. Germline V gives CDR1 GTSNPN, CDR2 SVGIG (reference sequence). The V segment lost 8 bases and the J segment 4 bases; nucleotides outside the gene matches: 7. CDR3 DNA: TGTGCCCGGGGGGGGATGTCAGGGGCCAACGTCCTGACTTTC. Translation gives CARGGMSGANVLTF.

The rearrangement joins TRBV4-1 to TRBJ2-5, with 12 nucleotides matching TRBD1. CDR3 length: 16 residues. The V and J ends lost 6 bases and 5 bases, in that order; junction bases with no gene match: 10. Germline loops: CDR1 MGHRA, CDR2 YSYEKL. The CDR3 protein is CASSPVGTGGGETQYF. The CDR3 region has the DNA TGCGCCAGCAGTCCGGTGGGGACAGGGGGCGGGGAGACCCAGTACTTC.

V and J are TRBV18 and TRBJ1-1, with a weak D call TRBD1 (6 bases). Germline CDR1 reads KGHSH; CDR2 reads LQKENI. CDR3 length equals 15 residues. Trimming pared 3 bases from V and 0 bases from J, leaving 11 bases between. In nucleotides, the CDR3 is TGTGCCAGCTCACCCTTGACAGGATTGAACACTGAAGCTTTCTTT. Translated: CASSPLTGLNTEAFF. Looking up the rest from reference TRBV18 and TRBJ1-1 gives the full variable domain: NAGVMQNPRHLVRRRGQEARLRCSPMKGHSHVYWYRQLPEEGLKFMVYLQKENIIDESGMPKERFSAEFPKEGPSILRIQQVVRGDSAAYFCASSPLTGLNTEAFFGQGTRLTVV.